This TCR beta chain was recovered during a study of blood T cells in healthy people across ages. Points from the study as a whole: PBMC samples, being unsorted, prevented any conclusive comparison of naive and antigen-experienced cells.

This CDR3 region has 15 residues. Germline-derived CDR1 and CDR2 are SGHRS and YFSETQ. V was trimmed by 5 bases and J by 6 bases, leaving 17 bases between them. In regard to this clonotype: Its antigen is unknown.

A sample-barcoded 5' primer and a J-beta primer mix were used in a second PCR of about 6 to 11 cycles. TCRdb passed the 5' RACE reads through MiXCR, listing each CDR3 protein once. There are around 1,100,000 distinct CDR3 sequences in the sample; roughly two fifths occur only once, and around 13% lies in the top ten. The sample was blood. The chain combines TRBV5-1 with TRBJ1-4; D call uncertain. This clonotype originated in a young man in good health. The CDR3 DNA reads TGCGCCAGCAGTTCCGGGCCGGGAATGGATGAAAAACTGTTTTTT. Translated: CASSSGPGMDEKLFF. Supplemented by reference TRBV5-1 and TRBJ1-4, the full variable domain reads KAGVTQTPRYLIKTRGQQVTLSCSPISGHRSVSWYQQTPGQGLQFLFEYFSETQRNKGNFPGRFSGRQFSNSRSEMNVSTLELGDSALYLCASSSGPGMDEKLFFGSGTQLSVL.